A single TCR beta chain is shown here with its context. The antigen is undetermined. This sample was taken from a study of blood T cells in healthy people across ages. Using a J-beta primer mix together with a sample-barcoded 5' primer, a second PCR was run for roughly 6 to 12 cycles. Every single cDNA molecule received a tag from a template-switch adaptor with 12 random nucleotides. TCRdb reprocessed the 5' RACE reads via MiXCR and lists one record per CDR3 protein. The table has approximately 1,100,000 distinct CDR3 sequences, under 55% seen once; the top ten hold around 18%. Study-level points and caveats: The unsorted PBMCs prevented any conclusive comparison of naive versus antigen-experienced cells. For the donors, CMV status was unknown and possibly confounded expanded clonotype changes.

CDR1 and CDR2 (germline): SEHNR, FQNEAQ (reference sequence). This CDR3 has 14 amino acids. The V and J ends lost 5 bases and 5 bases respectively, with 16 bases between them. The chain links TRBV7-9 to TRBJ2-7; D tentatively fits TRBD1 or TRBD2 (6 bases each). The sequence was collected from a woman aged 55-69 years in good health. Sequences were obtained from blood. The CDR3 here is CASSPMGGGDEQYF. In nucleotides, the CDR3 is TGTGCCAGCAGCCCCATGGGGGGCGGCGACGAGCAGTACTTC.